This TCR beta chain was profiled in a study of T cell responses to AZD1222 COVID-19 vaccine. Some clones are missing from TCRdb's copy, which holds only in-frame ones; the method was immunoSEQ multiplex PCR. The sample includes roughly 70,000 clones, 79% seen only once; the top ten take approximately 23%. Overall study results and limits: The span of vaccine-associated CD4 TCRs extended across spike, with dominance at 160-218 and 743-854. AZD1222 recipients seropositive at baseline numbered only 5 or 6. There were mostly white British donors and more females than males, and clonal diversity was possibly underestimated.

As for this clone: The antigen is undetermined.

The TCR sequence derives from an adult in good health. Sequencing used peripheral blood, obtained on day 0 of MenACWY control vaccination.

The CDR3 bases are TGTGCCACCAGCATAGGGGGCGAAAACATTCAGTACTTC. Translated: CATSIGGENIQYF. The chain links TRBV15 to TRBJ2-4; TRBD1 matches 7 bases. With 4 bases clipped from V and 5 bases from J, the junction kept 2 bases outside the gene matches. Germline V gene lookup returns CDR1 LNHNV and CDR2 YYDKDF (reference sequence). CDR3 length: 13 amino acids.